This T cell receptor (beta chain) was observed in a study of CD8+ T cells in alopecia areata (dated by TCRdb to 2017 to 2018). Looking at the study overall: The treated patients, all with moderate-to-severe alopecia areata, were enrolled in an open-label pilot trial of oral tofacitinib given at 5 to 10 mg twice daily. Biopsies were taken from tofacitinib-treated patients at baseline and at 4 and 24 weeks of treatment, and a later scalp biopsy was taken in several of the tofacitinib-treated patients. RNA was obtained with the PAXgene miRNA kit for fixed scalp, the miRNeasy kit for PBMCs, and the RNeasy kit for mouse skin. In both human patients and the C3H/HeJ mouse model, the study applied high-throughput TCRbeta sequencing to look at T cell clonal expansion in alopecia areata. On the human side, TCRbeta sequencing was run on scalp tissue and on sorted CD4+ and CD8+ peripheral blood T cells from healthy controls and from alopecia areata patients with either patchy or totalis/universalis disease. Tofacitinib was given for 6 to 18 months, followed by 6 months of follow-up off drug to assess delayed response and recurrence. immunoSEQ multiplex PCR using 35 Vbeta forward primers and 13 Jbeta reverse primers was used to amplify TCRbeta CDR3 regions. Scalp clonality was compared across normal scalp (n=4), patchy alopecia areata scalp (n=8), and alopecia totalis/universalis scalp (n=8).

What the time point label conveys for this sample: baseline before oral tofacitinib. From alopecia areata patients, peripheral blood was collected along with lesional scalp punch biopsies. PBMCs were isolated by density centrifugation and stained for CD3, CD4 and CD8, after which CD4+ and CD8+ T cells were sorted on a FACSAria. In the case of this clone: Its antigen specificity is not known. Base qualities are not recorded, but no much larger clone differs from it by a single base.

Receptor amplification or capture employed the immunoSEQ multiplex PCR assay. RNA was extracted from all samples and reverse transcribed into cDNA as template for TCR sequencing. First-strand cDNA was synthesized with SuperScript III using a 2:1 mix of oligo-dT and random hexamers. A synthetic immune receptor repertoire was used to assess amplification bias, and residual bias was removed computationally. On the authors' methods: Raw reads were preprocessed to remove errors, and CDR3 was defined by IMGT conventions from the conserved cysteine to phenylalanine. To get clonality, Shannon entropy was normalized by log2 of the number of productive unique TCRs and the result was subtracted from 1. Whether scalp clones were CD4 or CD8 was inferred by matching scalp TCRbeta sequences against CD4 and CD8 repertoires sorted from blood. What TCRdb holds here is the immuneACCESS table cut down to in-frame rearrangements. Part of the clones is not present; checked against another copy, under half of the missing clones reflect an unresolved V gene, and the others are unexplained. Clone size and V and J calls were adopted from that table, with D and trimming inferred from the DNA. The sample profile shows 220,000 or so clones; 50% to 60% of them were found once. Of the sample, approximately 0.44% is held by the ten largest clones.

CDR3 length: 16 amino acids, cysteine to phenylalanine. Solely the CDR3 DNA is kept, with 48 bases framed from the first base. V loses 4 bases, J loses 4 bases, and the germline ends lie 20 bases apart. CDR1 and CDR2 are drawn from the germline V gene (reference sequence): SGHNT, YYREEE. General study outcomes and caveats: Compared with mice, TCR sequences shared between patients were less clear, possibly partly because of HLA diversity across the patient population. Unlike mouse skin, which is dominated by gammadelta T cells, normal human skin has resident alphabeta T cells that are also sequenced, and this complicates analysis of the scalp TCR repertoire. Compared with normal scalp, lesional scalp, particularly in alopecia totalis/universalis, had higher clonality and more expanded CD8+ clones, which suggests antigenic drive.

This sequence originates from a human donor with alopecia areata. The rearrangement combines TRBV5-4 with TRBJ1-2; the D gene is not confidently resolved. The source material was CD4+ T cells sorted from blood, sampled at week 0. CDR3 loop: CASSPQSAGKGYGYTF. The DNA reads as follows: TGTGCCAGCAGCCCACAAAGCGCGGGGAAGGGCTATGGCTACACCTTC.